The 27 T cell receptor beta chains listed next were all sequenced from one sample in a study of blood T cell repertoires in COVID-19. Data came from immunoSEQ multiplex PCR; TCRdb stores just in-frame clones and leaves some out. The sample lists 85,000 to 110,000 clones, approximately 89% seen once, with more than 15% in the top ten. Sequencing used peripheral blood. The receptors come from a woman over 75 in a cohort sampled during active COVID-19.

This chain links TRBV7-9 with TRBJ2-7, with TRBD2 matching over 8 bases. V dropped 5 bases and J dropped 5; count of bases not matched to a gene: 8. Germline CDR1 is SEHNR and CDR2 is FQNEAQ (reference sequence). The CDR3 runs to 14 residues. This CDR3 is CASSKGLVLDEQYF. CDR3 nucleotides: TGTGCCAGCAGCAAGGGACTAGTACTCGACGAGCAGTACTTC.

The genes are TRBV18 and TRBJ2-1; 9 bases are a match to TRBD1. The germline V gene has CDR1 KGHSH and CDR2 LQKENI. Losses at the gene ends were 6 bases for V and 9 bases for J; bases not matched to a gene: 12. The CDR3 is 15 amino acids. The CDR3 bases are TGTGCCAGCTCGCCGAGACAGGGGGATATCGGTGAGCAGTTCTTC. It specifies CASSPRQGDIGEQFF.

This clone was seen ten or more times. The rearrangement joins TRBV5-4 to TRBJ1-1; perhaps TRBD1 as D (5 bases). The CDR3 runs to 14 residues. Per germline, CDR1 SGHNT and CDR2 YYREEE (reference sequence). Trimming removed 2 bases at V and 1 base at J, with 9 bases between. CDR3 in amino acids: CASSLPGQNTEAFF. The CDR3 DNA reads TGTGCCAGCAGCTTACCCGGACAGAACACTGAAGCTTTCTTT. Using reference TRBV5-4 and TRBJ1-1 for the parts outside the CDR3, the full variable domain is ETGVTQSPTHLIKTRGQQVTLRCSSQSGHNTVSWYQQALGQGPQFIFQYYREEENGRGNFPPRFSGLQFPNYSSELNVNALELDDSALYLCASSLPGQNTEAFFGQGTRLTVV.

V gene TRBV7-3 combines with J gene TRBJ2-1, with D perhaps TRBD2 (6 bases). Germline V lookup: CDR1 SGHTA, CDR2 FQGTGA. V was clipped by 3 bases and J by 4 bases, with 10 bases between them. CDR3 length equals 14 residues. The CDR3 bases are TGTGCCAGCAGCTTTGATAGCGGATACAATGAGCAGTTCTTC. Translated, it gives CASSFDSGYNEQFF.

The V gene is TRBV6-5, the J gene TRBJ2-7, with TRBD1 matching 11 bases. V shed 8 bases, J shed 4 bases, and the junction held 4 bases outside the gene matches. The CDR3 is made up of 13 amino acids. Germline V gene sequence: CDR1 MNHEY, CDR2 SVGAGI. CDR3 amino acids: CASRTGGAYEQYF. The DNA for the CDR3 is TGTGCCAGCCGGACAGGGGGCGCGTACGAGCAGTACTTC.

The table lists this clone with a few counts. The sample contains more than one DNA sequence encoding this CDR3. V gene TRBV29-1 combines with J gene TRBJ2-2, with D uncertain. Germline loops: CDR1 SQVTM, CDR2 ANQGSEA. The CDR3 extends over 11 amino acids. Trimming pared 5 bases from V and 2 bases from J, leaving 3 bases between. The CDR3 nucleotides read TGCAGCGTTCGTAACACCGGGGAGCTGTTTTTT. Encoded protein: CSVRNTGELFF.

CDR3 protein: CASSQHPLQAGTSGRDEQFF. CDR3 in DNA: TGTGCCAGCAGCCAGCATCCCTTGCAGGCCGGGACTAGCGGGAGAGATGAGCAGTTCTTC. The chain uses TRBV14 and TRBJ2-1, with 14 positions matching TRBD2. The trim removed 3 bases at V and 8 bases at J, leaving 18 bases unmatched. The germline V gene encodes CDR1 SGHDN and CDR2 FVKESK. The CDR3 loop spans 20 amino acids.

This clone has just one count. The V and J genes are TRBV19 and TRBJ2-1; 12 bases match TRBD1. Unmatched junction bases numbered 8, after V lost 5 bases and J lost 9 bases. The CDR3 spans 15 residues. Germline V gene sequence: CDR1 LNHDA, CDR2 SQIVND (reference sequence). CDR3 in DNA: TGTGCCAGTAGTGCCACCGGGACAGGGGGCCCTGAGCAGTTCTTC. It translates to CASSATGTGGPEQFF.

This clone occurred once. CDR3 loop: CASSYRQGGGDTQYF. CDR3 sequence (DNA): TGCGCCAGCAGCTATCGACAGGGAGGTGGAGATACGCAGTATTTT. The V gene is TRBV5-1, the J gene TRBJ2-3, with D tentatively TRBD1 (7 bases). Germline CDR1 reads SGHRS; CDR2 reads YFSETQ. The CDR3 totals 15 residues. V was shortened by 3 bases and J by 5 bases, with 16 bases between the two germline ends.

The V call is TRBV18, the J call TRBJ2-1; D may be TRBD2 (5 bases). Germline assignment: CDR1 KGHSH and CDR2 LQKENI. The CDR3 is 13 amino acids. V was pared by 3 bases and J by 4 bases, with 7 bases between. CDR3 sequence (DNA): TGTGCCAGCTCACCGGGCGGGTACAATGAGCAGTTCTTC. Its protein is CASSPGGYNEQFF.

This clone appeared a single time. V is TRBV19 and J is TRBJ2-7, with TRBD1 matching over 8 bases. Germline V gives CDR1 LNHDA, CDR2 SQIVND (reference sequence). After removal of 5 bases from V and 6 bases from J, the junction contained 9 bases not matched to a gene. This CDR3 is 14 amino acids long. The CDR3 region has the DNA TGTGCCAGTAGTGCCCGGGACAGGCCCCTCGAGCAGTACTTC. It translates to CASSARDRPLEQYF. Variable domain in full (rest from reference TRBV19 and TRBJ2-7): DGGITQSPKYLFRKEGQNVTLSCEQNLNHDAMYWYRQDPGQGLRLIYYSQIVNDFQKGDIAEGYSVSREKKESFPLTVTSAQKNPTAFYLCASSARDRPLEQYFGPGTRLTVT.

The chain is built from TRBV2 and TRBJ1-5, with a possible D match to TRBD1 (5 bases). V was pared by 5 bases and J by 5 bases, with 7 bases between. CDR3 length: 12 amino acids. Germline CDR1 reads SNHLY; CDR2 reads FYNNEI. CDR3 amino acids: CASSPQDQPQHF. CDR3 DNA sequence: TGTGCCAGCAGTCCACAGGATCAGCCCCAGCATTTT.

The CDR3 DNA reads as TGTGCCAGCAGCCAAGAGGGAGGGGAAAGGACACCCCTCCACTTT. This codes for CASSQEGGERTPLHF. The chain uses TRBV3-1 (or the pseudogene TRBV3-2) and TRBJ1-6, with a possible D match to TRBD1 (5 bases). V was cut by 0 bases and J by 11 bases, with 14 bases left in between. Germline V gene data show CDR1 as LGHDT and CDR2 as YNNKEL (reference sequence). The CDR3 runs to 15 residues.

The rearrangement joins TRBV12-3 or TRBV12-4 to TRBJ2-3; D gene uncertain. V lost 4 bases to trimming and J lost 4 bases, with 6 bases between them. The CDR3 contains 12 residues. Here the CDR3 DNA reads TGTGCCAGCAGTTCTCCCCCAGATACGCAGTATTTT. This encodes CASSSPPDTQYF.

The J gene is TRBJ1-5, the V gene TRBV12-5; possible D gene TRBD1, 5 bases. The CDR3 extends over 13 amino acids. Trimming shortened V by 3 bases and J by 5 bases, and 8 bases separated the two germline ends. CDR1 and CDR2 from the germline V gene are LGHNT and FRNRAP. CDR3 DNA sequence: TGTGCTAGTGGTTTTGGGGGGGATCAGCCCCAGCATTTT. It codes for CASGFGGDQPQHF.

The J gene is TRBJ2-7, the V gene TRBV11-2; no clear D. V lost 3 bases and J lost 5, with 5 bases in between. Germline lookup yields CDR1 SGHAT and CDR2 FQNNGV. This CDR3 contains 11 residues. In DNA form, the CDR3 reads TGTGCCAGCAGCTTGAGGAACGAGCAGTACTTC. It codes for CASSLRNEQYF.

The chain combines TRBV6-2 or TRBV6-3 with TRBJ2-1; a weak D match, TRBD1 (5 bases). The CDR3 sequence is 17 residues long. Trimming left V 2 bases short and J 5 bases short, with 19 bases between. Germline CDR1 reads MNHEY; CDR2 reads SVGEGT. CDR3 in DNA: TGTGCCAGCAGTTACCCTTCTGGCAGGGAAGTGGACAATGAGCAGTTCTTC. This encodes CASSYPSGREVDNEQFF.

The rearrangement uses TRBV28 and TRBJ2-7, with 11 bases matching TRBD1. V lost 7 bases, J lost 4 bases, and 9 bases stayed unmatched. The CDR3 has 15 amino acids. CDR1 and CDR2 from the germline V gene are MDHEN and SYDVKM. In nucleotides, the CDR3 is TGTGCCAGCACCACGGGATGGGACAGGGGGTACGAGCAGTACTTC. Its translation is CASTTGWDRGYEQYF.

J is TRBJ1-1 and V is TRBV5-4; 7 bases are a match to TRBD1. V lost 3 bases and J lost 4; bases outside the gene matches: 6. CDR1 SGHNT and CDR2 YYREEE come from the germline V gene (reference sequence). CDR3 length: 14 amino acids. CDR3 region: CASSSTGQTTEAFF. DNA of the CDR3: TGTGCCAGCAGCTCGACAGGGCAAACCACTGAAGCTTTCTTT.

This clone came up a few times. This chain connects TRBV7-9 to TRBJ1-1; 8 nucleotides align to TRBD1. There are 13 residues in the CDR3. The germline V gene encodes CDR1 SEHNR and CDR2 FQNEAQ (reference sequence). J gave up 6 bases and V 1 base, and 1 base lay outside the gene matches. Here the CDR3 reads CASSLEQGAEAFF. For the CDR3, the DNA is TGTGCCAGCAGCTTAGAACAGGGGGCTGAAGCTTTCTTT.

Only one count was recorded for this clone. DNA of the CDR3: TGTGCCAGCAGCCAGGGCATTGGTGGGAGGGGCACCGGGGAGCTGTTTTTT. This codes for CASSQGIGGRGTGELFF. The rearrangement links TRBV4-2 to TRBJ2-2, with 7 bases identical to TRBD2. The CDR3 sequence is 17 residues long. CDR1 LGHNA and CDR2 YNFKEQ come from the germline V gene. J gave up 4 bases and V 3 bases, and 11 bases lay outside the gene matches.

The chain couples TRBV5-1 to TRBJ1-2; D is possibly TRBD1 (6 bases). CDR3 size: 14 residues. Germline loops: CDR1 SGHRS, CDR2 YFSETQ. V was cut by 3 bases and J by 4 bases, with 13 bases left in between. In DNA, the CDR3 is TGCGCCAGCAGCTCACCGGGACAATCCTATGGCTACACCTTC. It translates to CASSSPGQSYGYTF. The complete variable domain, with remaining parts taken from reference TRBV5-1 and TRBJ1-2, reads KAGVTQTPRYLIKTRGQQVTLSCSPISGHRSVSWYQQTPGQGLQFLFEYFSETQRNKGNFPGRFSGRQFSNSRSEMNVSTLELGDSALYLCASSSPGQSYGYTFGSGTRLTVV.

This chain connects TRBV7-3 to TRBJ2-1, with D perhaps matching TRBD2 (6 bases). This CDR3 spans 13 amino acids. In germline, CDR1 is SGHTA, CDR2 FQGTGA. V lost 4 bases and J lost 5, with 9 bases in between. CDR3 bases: TGTGCCAGCAGCTCGACTAGAGACAATGAGCAGTTCTTC. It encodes CASSSTRDNEQFF.

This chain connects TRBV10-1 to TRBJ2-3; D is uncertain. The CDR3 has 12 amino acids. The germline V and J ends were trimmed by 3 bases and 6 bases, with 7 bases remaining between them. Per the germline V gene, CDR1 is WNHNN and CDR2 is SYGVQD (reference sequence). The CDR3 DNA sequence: TGCGCCAGCAGTGATGGAGCTGATACGCAGTATTTT. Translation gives CASSDGADTQYF.

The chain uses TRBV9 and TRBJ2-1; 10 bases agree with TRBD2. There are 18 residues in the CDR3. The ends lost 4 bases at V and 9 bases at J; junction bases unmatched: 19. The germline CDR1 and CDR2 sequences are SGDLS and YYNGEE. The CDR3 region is CASSPQNLLAGPKGEQFF. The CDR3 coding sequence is TGTGCCAGCAGCCCCCAGAACCTACTAGCGGGGCCTAAGGGTGAGCAGTTCTTC.

The CDR3 DNA reads TGTGCCAGCTCACCATCCCATAGCAATCAGCCCCAGCATTTT. Translation: CASSPSHSNQPQHF. The chain couples TRBV18 to TRBJ1-5; D is ambiguous. Per germline, CDR1 KGHSH and CDR2 LQKENI. The CDR3 extends over 14 amino acids. V was trimmed by 2 bases and J by 0 bases, leaving 5 bases between them.

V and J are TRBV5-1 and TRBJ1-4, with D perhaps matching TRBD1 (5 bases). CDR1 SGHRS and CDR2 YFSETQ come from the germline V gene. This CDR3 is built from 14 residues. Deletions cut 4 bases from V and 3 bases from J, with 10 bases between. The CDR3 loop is CASSLTDPNEKLFF. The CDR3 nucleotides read TGCGCCAGCAGCCTGACAGATCCTAATGAAAAACTGTTTTTT.